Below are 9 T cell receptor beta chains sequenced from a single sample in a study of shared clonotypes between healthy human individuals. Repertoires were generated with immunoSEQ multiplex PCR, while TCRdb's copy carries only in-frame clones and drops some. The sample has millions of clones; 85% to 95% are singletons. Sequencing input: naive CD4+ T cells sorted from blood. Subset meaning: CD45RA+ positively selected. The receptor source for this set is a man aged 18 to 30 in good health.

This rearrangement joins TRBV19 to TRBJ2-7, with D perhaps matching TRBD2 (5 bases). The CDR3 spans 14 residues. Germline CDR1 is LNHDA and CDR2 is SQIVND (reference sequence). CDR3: CSPPTPGRLYEQYF. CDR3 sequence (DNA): TGTTCCCCCCCAACTCCAGGTAGACTATACGAGCAGTACTTC.

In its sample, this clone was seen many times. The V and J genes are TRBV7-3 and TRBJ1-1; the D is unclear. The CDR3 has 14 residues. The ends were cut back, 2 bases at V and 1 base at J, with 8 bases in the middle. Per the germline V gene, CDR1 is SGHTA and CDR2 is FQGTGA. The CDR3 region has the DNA TGTGCCAGCAGCTTATCTTCGGAGAACACTGAAGCTTTCTTT. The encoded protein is CASSLSSENTEAFF.

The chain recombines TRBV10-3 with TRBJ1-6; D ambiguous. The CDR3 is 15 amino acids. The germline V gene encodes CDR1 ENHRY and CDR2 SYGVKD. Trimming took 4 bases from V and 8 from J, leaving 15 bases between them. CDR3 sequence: CAISGLLGTHSPLHF. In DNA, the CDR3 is TGTGCCATCAGTGGACTTCTAGGAACCCATTCACCCCTCCACTTT.

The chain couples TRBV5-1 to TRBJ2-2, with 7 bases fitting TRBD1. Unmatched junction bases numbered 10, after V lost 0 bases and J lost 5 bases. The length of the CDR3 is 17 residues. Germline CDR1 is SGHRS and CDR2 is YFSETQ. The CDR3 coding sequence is TGCGCCAGCAGCTTGGGAGCCACAGGGACAGCGACCGGGGAGCTGTTTTTT. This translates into CASSLGATGTATGELFF.

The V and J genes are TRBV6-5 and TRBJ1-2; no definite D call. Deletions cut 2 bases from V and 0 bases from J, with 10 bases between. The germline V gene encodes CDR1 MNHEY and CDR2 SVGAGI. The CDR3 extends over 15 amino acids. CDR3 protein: CASSYRPDPNYGYTF. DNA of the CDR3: TGTGCCAGCAGTTACCGGCCAGATCCTAACTATGGCTACACCTTC.

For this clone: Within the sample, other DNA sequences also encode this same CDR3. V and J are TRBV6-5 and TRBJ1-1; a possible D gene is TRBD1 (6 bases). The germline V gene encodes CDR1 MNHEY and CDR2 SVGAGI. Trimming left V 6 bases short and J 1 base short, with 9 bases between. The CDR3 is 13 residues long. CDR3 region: CASSQGRNTEAFF. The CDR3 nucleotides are TGTGCCAGCAGCCAGGGGCGGAACACTGAAGCTTTCTTT.

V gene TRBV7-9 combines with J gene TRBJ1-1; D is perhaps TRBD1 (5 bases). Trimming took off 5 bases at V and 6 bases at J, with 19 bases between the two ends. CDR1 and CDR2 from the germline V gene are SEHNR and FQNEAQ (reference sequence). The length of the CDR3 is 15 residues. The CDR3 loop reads CASSPPRGGNSEAFF. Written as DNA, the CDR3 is TGTGCCAGCAGCCCCCCTCGGGGCGGGAATTCTGAAGCTTTCTTT.

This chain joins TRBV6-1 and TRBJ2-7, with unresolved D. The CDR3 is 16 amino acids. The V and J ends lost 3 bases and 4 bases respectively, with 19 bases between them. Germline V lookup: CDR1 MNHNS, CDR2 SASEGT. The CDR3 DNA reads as TGTGCCAGCAGTGACTTGGGGAAGTCAAATTGGTACGAGCAGTACTTC. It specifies CASSDLGKSNWYEQYF.

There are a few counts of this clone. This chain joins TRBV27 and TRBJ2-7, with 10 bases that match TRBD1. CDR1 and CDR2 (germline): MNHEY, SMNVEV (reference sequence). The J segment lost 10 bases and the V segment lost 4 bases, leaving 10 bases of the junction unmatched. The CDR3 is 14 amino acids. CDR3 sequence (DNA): TGTGCCAGCAGTTCCTCCCGGGGGACAGGGGCCCAGTACTTC. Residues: CASSSSRGTGAQYF.